This T cell receptor (beta chain) stems from a study of T cell repertoires in cytomegalovirus infection. Study summary: Carrying CMV and the relevant HLA type showed in public TCR beta signatures. Study-wide results and caveats: Dominating the ex vivo response were TCR beta clonotypes that were CMV-specific and HLA-C-restricted. Based on cumulative public TCR beta family frequency, carriers of CMV plus the relevant HLA were identified.

In the case of this clonotype: No antigen is known for it.

The V gene's germline CDR1 is LNHNV and CDR2 YYDKDF (reference sequence). The CDR3 contains 17 residues. V gave up 3 bases and J gave up 4 bases, with 21 bases separating them. TCRdb used MiXCR to reprocess the reads, holding one entry per CDR3 protein. In the table there are 110,000 to 150,000 distinct CDR3 sequences, 30% to 40% of which are singletons. Sequencing was performed on CD8+ T cells from cultured PBMCs, taken from culture after CMV antigen stimulation. The chain joins TRBV15 to TRBJ1-1; D is possibly TRBD1 (5 bases). The clonotype was recovered from a human donor in good health (CMV status not recorded). Some clones in this sample may be carry-over from other donors' samples. The CDR3 spells CATSRVGPERRGTEAFF. For the CDR3, the DNA is TGTGCCACCAGCAGGGTGGGGCCCGAAAGGAGAGGCACTGAAGCTTTCTTT.